This T cell receptor (beta chain) was obtained from a study of T cell responses to AZD1222 COVID-19 vaccine. Note on this clone: The antigen is unknown.

General study findings and limits: The donor cohort was predominantly white British with a female majority, and clonal diversity may have been underestimated. Per reports, nearly half of all spike-specific TCRs target regions that are unmutated in variants. Only a handful of AZD1222 recipients tested seropositive at baseline. Repertoires were collected only later (after the peak T cell response had occurred).

The repertoire was sequenced with immunoSEQ multiplex PCR; TCRdb's copy has only in-frame clones and lacks some. The sample holds more than 75,000 clones, 85% to 90% seen once. V trimming: 5 bases; J trimming: 2 bases; junction bases outside the gene matches: 4. Germline loops: CDR1 KGHDR, CDR2 SFDVKD. CDR3 length: 15 amino acids. The source was peripheral blood, collected on day 0 of AZD1222 vaccination. This chain links TRBV24-1 with TRBJ2-3; 9 positions agree with TRBD1. This TCR came from an adult in good health. CDR3: CATSGRDRVTDTQYF. The CDR3 coding sequence is TGTGCCACCAGTGGACGGGACAGGGTCACAGATACGCAGTATTTT.